This T cell receptor (beta chain) was captured by sequencing in a study of blood T cell repertoires in COVID-19. Study information: There were acute and convalescent COVID-19 samples, and they came from the United States, Italy and Spain.

In the source study's methods: Scientists estimated how many nucleated cells there were by amplifying reference gene primers. Generated by immunoSEQ multiplex PCR, the TCRdb table keeps only in-frame clones and is missing some. That table gives V, J and clone size, and the DNA gave D and trimming. The sample gives 200,000 to 250,000 clones, over 75% of which show up once; around 3.6% is in the top ten. In germline, CDR1 is ENHRY, CDR2 SYGVKD. This CDR3 has 15 amino acids. Trimming at V came to 3 bases and at J to 2 bases, leaving 4 bases not matched to a gene. In terms of age and location, participants ranged from roughly 18 to 95 years and lived in approximately 24 US areas.

The origin of this receptor is a woman aged 30 to 39 who had been exposed to COVID-19. The rearrangement joins TRBV10-3 to TRBJ1-2; 9 bases match TRBD1. The sequenced material came from PBMCs or T cells enriched from blood (not recorded which). This chain's CDR3 is CAISELQGANYGYTF. The CDR3 coding sequence is TGTGCCATCAGTGAATTACAGGGGGCCAACTATGGCTACACCTTC.